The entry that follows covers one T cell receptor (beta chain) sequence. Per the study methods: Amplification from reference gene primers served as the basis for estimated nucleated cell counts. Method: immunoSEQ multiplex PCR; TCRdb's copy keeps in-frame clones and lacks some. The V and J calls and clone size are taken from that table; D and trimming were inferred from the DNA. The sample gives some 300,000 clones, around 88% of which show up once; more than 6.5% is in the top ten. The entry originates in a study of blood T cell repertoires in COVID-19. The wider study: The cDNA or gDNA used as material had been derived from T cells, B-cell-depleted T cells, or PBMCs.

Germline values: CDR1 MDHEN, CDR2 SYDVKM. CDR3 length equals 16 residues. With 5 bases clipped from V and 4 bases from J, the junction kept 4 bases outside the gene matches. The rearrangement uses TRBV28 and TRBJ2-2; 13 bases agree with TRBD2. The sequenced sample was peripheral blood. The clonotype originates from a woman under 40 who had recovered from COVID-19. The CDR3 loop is CASSPGTSGATGELFF. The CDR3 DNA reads TGTGCCAGCAGTCCAGGGACTAGCGGGGCCACCGGGGAGCTGTTTTTT.